The table lists the clone carrying this T cell receptor (beta chain) with a count of one. Its cognate antigen is unknown. This CDR3 is 15 amino acids long. Trimming at V came to 6 bases and at J to 7 bases, leaving 11 bases not matched to a gene. CDR1 and CDR2 (germline): SNHLY, FYNNEI. The sample is drawn from a study of Ad26.COV2.S vaccination and SARS-CoV-2 variants. Study-level information: Ad26.COV2.S, an intramuscular injection, was given once or twice 56 days apart. Study results and limitations: Vaccinees reportedly had broad spike-specific CD8+ and CD4+ T cell responses. Assessments of TCR breadth and depth may have underestimated the total T cell responses.

Clones were sequenced by immunoSEQ multiplex PCR, and TCRdb holds only the in-frame ones, with some missing. The sample consists of fewer than 500,000 clones, 80% to 95% of them appearing once. Treatment described: 19 received Ad26.COV2.S at low or high dose, single or two shots; about 5 received placebo; per-sample allocation not given. Day 63 after the first injection of vaccine or placebo was the sampling time. The sequencing used peripheral blood, collected in a trial of Ad26.COV2.S vaccine versus placebo. This chain joins TRBV2 and TRBJ2-1; 8 positions agree with TRBD2. This TCR was sampled from a person aged 18 to 65 who received the Ad26.COV2.S COVID-19 vaccine or a placebo. In nucleotides, the CDR3 is TGTGCCAGCAGGACCTCGGGAACTAGCGGTAATGAGCAGTTCTTC. This codes for CASRTSGTSGNEQFF. The full variable domain, its missing parts supplied by reference TRBV2 and TRBJ2-1, is EPEVTQTPSHQVTQMGQEVILRCVPISNHLYFYWYRQILGQKVEFLVSFYNNEISEKSEIFDDQFSVERPDGSNFTLKIRSTKLEDSAMYFCASRTSGTSGNEQFFGPGTRLTVL.